The 19 T cell receptor beta chains below were found in one sample sequenced in a study of beta chain features in type 1 diabetes. Isolated RNA was reverse transcribed in full, so expressed TCRB transcripts were sequenced. The repertoire was sequenced with immunoSEQ multiplex PCR; TCRdb's copy has only in-frame clones and lacks some. The sample records 500,000 to 700,000 clones, 15% being singletons. The sample comprised naive CD4+ T cells from blood. Receptor source: a man aged 18 to 30 in good health.

V is TRBV7-9 and J is TRBJ2-1, with TRBD2 matching over 10 bases. Germline CDR1 reads SEHNR; CDR2 reads FQNEAQ (reference sequence). This CDR3 is built from 16 residues. J was trimmed by 8 bases and V by 4 bases; bases with no gene match: 11. The CDR3 region has the DNA TGTGCCAGCAGCTCGAAGCCGCTAGCGGGAGTTGATGAGCAGTTCTTC. Protein product: CASSSKPLAGVDEQFF.

The sample holds a few counts of this clone. The chain has TRBV27 and TRBJ2-7; 11 bases are a match to TRBD1. Germline CDR1 MNHEY, CDR2 SMNVEV (reference sequence). The V segment lost 5 bases and the J segment 4 bases; nucleotides outside the gene matches: 7. The CDR3 covers 15 residues. The CDR3 DNA is TGTGCCAGCAGTCATTACCGGGACAGGGGGTACGAGCAGTACTTC. Translation: CASSHYRDRGYEQYF.

This clone has just one count. The V call is TRBV27, the J call TRBJ2-7; D possibly corresponds to TRBD2 (6 bases). V was clipped by 8 bases and J by 2 bases, with 16 bases between them. Germline V gene data show CDR1 as MNHEY and CDR2 as SMNVEV (reference sequence). The CDR3 runs to 14 residues. CDR3 loop: CASGRFSGAYEQYF. DNA for the CDR3: TGTGCCAGCGGACGATTTAGCGGTGCCTACGAGCAGTACTTC.

The sample holds a few counts of this clone. This CDR3 is also generated by other DNA sequences in the sample. The chain couples TRBV20-1 to TRBJ2-7; D remains unclear. The CDR3 has 11 residues. The ends were cut back, 1 base at V and 4 bases at J, with 5 bases in the middle. From germline, CDR1 is DFQATT and CDR2 SNEGSKA (reference sequence). The CDR3 loop reads CSARVRYEQYF. Here the CDR3 DNA reads TGCAGTGCTAGAGTGAGATACGAGCAGTACTTC.

V gene TRBV7-9 combines with J gene TRBJ2-6; D gene unclear. From germline, CDR1 is SEHNR and CDR2 FQNEAQ (reference sequence). This CDR3 has 16 residues. Trimming removed 2 bases at V and 3 bases at J, with 11 bases between. CDR3 nucleotides: TGTGCCAGCAGCTTATTGGTCCGGCTTGGGGCCAACGTCCTGACTTTC. Translation gives CASSLLVRLGANVLTF.

This clone occurred a few times. Other nucleotide sequences in the sample specify the same CDR3. The chain is built from TRBV7-2 and TRBJ2-5; 8 bases map to TRBD1. After removal of 4 bases from V and 4 bases from J, the junction contained 5 bases not matched to a gene. The CDR3 sequence is 14 residues long. In germline, CDR1 is SGHTA, CDR2 FQGNSA. This chain's CDR3 is CASSSRQGRETQYF. The CDR3 DNA sequence: TGTGCCAGCAGCTCCCGACAGGGGCGAGAGACCCAGTACTTC.

This clone was seen only a few times. V and J are TRBV14 and TRBJ1-5; a possible D gene is TRBD1 (5 bases). This CDR3 comprises 15 residues. V was cut by 0 bases and J by 6 bases, with 12 bases left in between. The germline gives CDR1 SGHDN, CDR2 FVKESK. CDR3 amino acids: CASSQDRAGGQPQHF. CDR3 in DNA: TGTGCCAGCAGCCAAGATAGAGCGGGGGGTCAGCCCCAGCATTTT.

The chain uses TRBV30 and TRBJ1-2; D is undetermined. V was cut by 0 bases and J by 4 bases, with 12 bases left in between. Germline CDR1 is GTSNPN and CDR2 is SVGIG (reference sequence). The CDR3 has 14 amino acids. Here the CDR3 DNA reads TGTGCCTGGAGTGTACTAAAACGGTTCTATGGCTACACCTTC. The encoded protein is CAWSVLKRFYGYTF.

This clone has just a few counts. The CDR3 DNA follows: TGCGCCAGCAGCACTGGACAGACGACCTACGAGCAGTACTTC. Amino acid sequence: CASSTGQTTYEQYF. The chain uses TRBV5-1 and TRBJ2-7; a possible D gene is TRBD1 (6 bases). Germline assignment: CDR1 SGHRS and CDR2 YFSETQ. The CDR3 consists of 14 residues. The ends were cut back, 4 bases at V and 2 bases at J, with 13 bases in the middle.

The rearrangement joins TRBV10-3 to TRBJ2-7, with D unclear. The germline gives CDR1 ENHRY, CDR2 SYGVKD. This CDR3 comprises 14 residues. V lost 2 bases, J lost 7 bases, and 15 bases lay in between. CDR3 sequence: CAISERVTDGEQYF. CDR3 in DNA: TGTGCCATCAGTGAGCGGGTGACGGACGGGGAGCAGTACTTC.

The chain employs TRBV19 and TRBJ2-1, with 9 positions matching TRBD1. The CDR3 is 13 amino acids. CDR1 LNHDA and CDR2 SQIVND come from the germline V gene (reference sequence). Unmatched junction bases numbered 10, after V lost 10 bases and J lost 9 bases. CDR3 amino acids: CATLGQGVFEQFF. For the CDR3, the DNA is TGTGCCACCCTGGGACAGGGTGTATTTGAGCAGTTCTTC.

The chain recombines TRBV5-4 with TRBJ2-1; the D call may be TRBD1 or TRBD2 (5 bases each). Germline lookup yields CDR1 SGHNT and CDR2 YYREEE (reference sequence). With 0 bases removed from V and 12 bases from J, the gap between germline ends came to 22 bases. CDR3 length: 16 amino acids. The CDR3, as DNA: TGTGCCAGCAGCTTGGCCAGGGACCCGAGCTGGGTGGGGCAGTTCTTC. Encoded protein: CASSLARDPSWVGQFF.

The chain employs TRBV25-1 and TRBJ1-1; D unresolved. The CDR3 length is 13 residues. The V gene lost 2 bases and the J gene lost 1 base, with 5 bases spanning the gap. Germline CDR1 reads MGHDK; CDR2 reads SYGVNS. The CDR3 loop reads CASSEQANTEAFF. The CDR3, as DNA: TGTGCCAGCAGTGAACAAGCGAACACTGAAGCTTTCTTT.

The chain uses TRBV27 and TRBJ2-5, with 12 bases aligning to TRBD1. V trimming: 5 bases; J trimming: 2 bases; junction bases outside the gene matches: 12. The CDR3 sequence is 18 residues long. Germline loops: CDR1 MNHEY, CDR2 SMNVEV (reference sequence). CDR3 coding DNA: TGTGCCAGCAGTCCGGGGACAGGGGGCTTATATTCGCAAGAGACCCAGTACTTC. Translated, it gives CASSPGTGGLYSQETQYF.

The chain couples TRBV11-1 to TRBJ2-5, with unresolved D. The germline CDR1 and CDR2 sequences are SGHAT and FQDESV (reference sequence). The V end lost 1 base, the J end lost 4 bases, and 7 bases lay between the germline ends. The CDR3 is made up of 13 amino acids. CDR3 coding DNA: TGTGCCAGCAGCTTAGGGGTACGAGAGACCCAGTACTTC. It translates to CASSLGVRETQYF.

This clone has just a few counts. The rearrangement uses TRBV4-3 and TRBJ1-3; no clear D. Germline V gene sequence: CDR1 LGHNA, CDR2 YSLEER. This CDR3 has 15 amino acids. The V and J ends lost 0 bases and 2 bases respectively, with 8 bases between them. The CDR3 loop reads CASSQDGFPGNTIYF. The CDR3 DNA reads as TGCGCCAGCAGCCAAGATGGGTTTCCTGGAAACACCATATATTTT.

In this sample, this clone turned up many times. CDR3 amino acids: CALGGHEQYF. For the CDR3, the DNA is TGTGCCTTGGGGGGTCACGAGCAGTACTTC. The V call is TRBV10-3, the J call TRBJ2-7; the D gene is possibly TRBD2 (6 bases). CDR1 is ENHRY and CDR2 is SYGVKD in the germline V gene. The CDR3 contains 10 residues. V lost 11 bases and J 5 bases, leaving 10 bases between the germline ends.

This clone was observed once. The rearrangement links TRBV4-3 to TRBJ1-4; no clear D. V shed 0 bases and J shed 8 bases, with 10 bases lying between them. This CDR3 spans 14 amino acids. CDR1 is LGHNA, CDR2 YSLEER, per germline. The CDR3 sequence is CASSQDWPGEKLFF. CDR3 bases: TGCGCCAGCAGCCAAGATTGGCCCGGGGAAAAACTGTTTTTT.

The V call is TRBV28, the J call TRBJ2-3; 8 nucleotides align to TRBD2. V shed 6 bases, J shed 1 base, and the junction held 9 bases outside the gene matches. The CDR3 length is 16 residues. Per the germline V gene, CDR1 is MDHEN and CDR2 is SYDVKM. CDR3 amino acids: CASSRPGREGTDTQYF. Here the CDR3 DNA reads TGTGCCAGCAGCCGGCCGGGGCGGGAGGGCACAGATACGCAGTATTTT.